The 17 T cell receptor beta chains listed next were all sequenced from one sample in a study of shared clonotypes between healthy human individuals. Sequenced by immunoSEQ multiplex PCR; TCRdb stores in-frame clones only, minus some. The table includes 2 million to 3 million clones, under 95% detected once. Sample: naive CD4+ T cells from PBMCs. Subset defined: CD45RA+ positively selected. These receptors were collected from a man younger than 35 in good health. Some clones in this sample may be carry-over from other donors' samples.

The chain is built from TRBV15 and TRBJ2-7; 7 nucleotides agree with TRBD1. V lost 9 bases and J lost 3; bases outside the gene matches: 8. The CDR3 loop spans 13 amino acids. In germline, CDR1 is LNHNV, CDR2 YYDKDF (reference sequence). The CDR3 sequence is CATKPQGDYEQYF. In DNA form, the CDR3 reads TGTGCCACGAAACCGCAGGGGGACTACGAGCAGTACTTC.

The DNA of the CDR3 is TGTGCCAGCAGCTTGGACGAACTAGCGGGAGGGGCCCGTTGGACAGATACGCAGTATTTT. Translation gives CASSLDELAGGARWTDTQYF. The chain employs TRBV5-5 and TRBJ2-3, with 13 bases aligning to TRBD2. This CDR3 comprises 20 residues. From germline, CDR1 is SGHKS and CDR2 YYEKEE (reference sequence). With V trimmed by 0 bases and J by 3 bases, 13 bases remained unmatched.

The J gene is TRBJ2-3, the V gene TRBV27, with D uncertain. Germline V gene sequence: CDR1 MNHEY, CDR2 SMNVEV (reference sequence). This CDR3 is 16 amino acids long. V was pared by 6 bases and J by 0 bases, with 16 bases between. In DNA, the CDR3 is TGTGCCAGCAGCTTCTACCCCCGGAAGAGCACAGATACGCAGTATTTT. Residues: CASSFYPRKSTDTQYF.

This clone appeared a single time. The rearrangement links TRBV4-1 to TRBJ1-4; maybe TRBD1 (6 bases). The CDR3 contains 16 residues. In germline, CDR1 is MGHRA, CDR2 YSYEKL. V was cut by 1 base and J by 3 bases, with 12 bases left in between. The CDR3 reads CASSQVGGLANEKLFF. CDR3 DNA: TGCGCCAGCAGCCAAGTTGGGGGGCTGGCTAATGAAAAACTGTTTTTT.

This chain joins TRBV7-8 and TRBJ2-1; 7 bases line up with TRBD2. After removal of 1 base from V and 4 bases from J, the junction contained 7 bases not matched to a gene. CDR1 and CDR2 (germline): SGHVS, FQNEAQ. CDR3 length equals 16 residues. The CDR3: CASSLGVAGRYNEQFF. The CDR3, as DNA: TGTGCCAGCAGCTTAGGGGTAGCGGGCCGATACAATGAGCAGTTCTTC.

This clone was seen a single time. This chain uses TRBV5-1 with TRBJ2-5; maybe TRBD2 (5 bases). CDR3 length: 17 amino acids. Trimming pared 0 bases from V and 5 bases from J, leaving 20 bases between. Germline CDR1 is SGHRS and CDR2 is YFSETQ. CDR3 nucleotide sequence: TGCGCCAGCAGCTTGGAAGCGGAGGTCCCTTCTGGGGAGACCCAGTACTTC. It yields the protein CASSLEAEVPSGETQYF. Drawing the rest from reference TRBV5-1 and TRBJ2-5, the complete variable domain is KAGVTQTPRYLIKTRGQQVTLSCSPISGHRSVSWYQQTPGQGLQFLFEYFSETQRNKGNFPGRFSGRQFSNSRSEMNVSTLELGDSALYLCASSLEAEVPSGETQYFGPGTRLLVL.

The J gene is TRBJ2-5, the V gene TRBV7-9; weak D call: TRBD1 (5 bases). The V and J ends lost 5 bases and 4 bases respectively, with 11 bases between them. There are 13 residues in the CDR3. The germline V gene encodes CDR1 SEHNR and CDR2 FQNEAQ (reference sequence). CDR3 residues: CASSRHQGETQYF. In nucleotides, the CDR3 is TGTGCCAGCAGCCGCCACCAGGGAGAGACCCAGTACTTC.

Comments on this clone: Other DNA sequences in the sample encode the same CDR3. The chain carries TRBV30 and TRBJ2-7; 10 nucleotides agree with TRBD1. Germline CDR1 is GTSNPN and CDR2 is SVGIG (reference sequence). V lost 1 base, J lost 4 bases, and 1 base stayed unmatched. CDR3 length: 13 amino acids. The CDR3 spells CAWSGDRGYEQYF. Here the CDR3 DNA reads TGTGCCTGGAGTGGGGACAGGGGATACGAGCAGTACTTC.

In this sample, this clone turned up a few times. The CDR3 sequence: CASTSGASYTDTQYF. The CDR3 DNA is TGTGCCAGCACCTCCGGGGCCAGTTACACAGATACGCAGTATTTT. This chain uses TRBV7-9 with TRBJ2-3; D tentatively reads TRBD1 or TRBD2 (5 bases each). Germline loops: CDR1 SEHNR, CDR2 FQNEAQ (reference sequence). The CDR3 length is 15 residues. V lost 7 bases and J 2 bases, leaving 16 bases between the germline ends. Variable domain in full (rest from reference TRBV7-9 and TRBJ2-3): DTGVSQNPRHKITKRGQNVTFRCDPISEHNRLYWYRQTLGQGPEFLTYFQNEAQLEKSRLLSDRFSAERPKGSFSTLEIQRTEQGDSAMYLCASTSGASYTDTQYFGPGTRLTVL.

This chain's CDR3 is CASSQVRDSFTYEQYF. For the CDR3, the DNA is TGCGCCAGCAGCCAAGTGAGGGACAGTTTTACCTACGAGCAGTACTTC. The chain employs TRBV4-3 and TRBJ2-7; 7 nucleotides agree with TRBD1. Germline CDR1 is LGHNA and CDR2 is YSLEER. CDR3 length: 16 residues. J gave up 2 bases and V 1 base, and 8 bases lay outside the gene matches.

The chain has TRBV15 and TRBJ2-5; 7 bases map to TRBD2. Per the germline V gene, CDR1 is LNHNV and CDR2 is YYDKDF (reference sequence). The junction had 11 bases not matched to a gene; V was cut back by 3 bases and J by 4 bases. This CDR3 has 16 residues. The CDR3 DNA is TGTGCCACCAGCAGGCCAATGGGGGGGATAGGAGAGACCCAGTACTTC. As protein: CATSRPMGGIGETQYF.

This chain joins TRBV11-3 and TRBJ1-5; no firm D call. The CDR3 extends over 14 amino acids. The germline V gene has CDR1 SGHNT and CDR2 YENEEA. Trimming removed 1 base at V and 7 bases at J, with 11 bases between. The CDR3 DNA reads as TGTGCCAGCAGCTTAGCCGGAGGGCCCCAGCCCCAGCATTTT. Translation: CASSLAGGPQPQHF.

The CDR3 DNA sequence: TGTGCCAGCTCATATACGGGGGGTTTCACAGATACGCAGTATTTT. This sequence encodes CASSYTGGFTDTQYF. V gene TRBV18 combines with J gene TRBJ2-3, with TRBD2 identical over 7 bases. The CDR3 has 15 residues. The germline V gene encodes CDR1 KGHSH and CDR2 LQKENI. V was pared by 5 bases and J by 2 bases, with 7 bases of the junction left unmatched.

The chain joins TRBV18 to TRBJ1-1; no clear D. Germline CDR1 reads KGHSH; CDR2 reads LQKENI. V was pared by 2 bases and J by 0 bases, with 10 bases between. CDR3 length: 15 residues. The CDR3 sequence: CASSPFTEMNTEAFF. CDR3 coding DNA: TGTGCCAGCTCACCATTCACAGAGATGAACACTGAAGCTTTCTTT.

V is TRBV14 and J is TRBJ2-2; D is unresolved. The CDR3 is 14 residues long. Trimming shortened V by 1 base and J by 4 bases, and 7 bases separated the two germline ends. CDR1 SGHDN and CDR2 FVKESK come from the germline V gene. CDR3 DNA sequence: TGTGCCAGCAGCCAAGTAATGTTCACCGGGGAGCTGTTTTTT. It yields the protein CASSQVMFTGELFF.

The rearrangement uses TRBV5-1 and TRBJ1-1; possibly TRBD1 for D (6 bases). V lost 2 bases and J lost 5, with 13 bases in between. The CDR3 runs to 14 residues. Germline CDR1 is SGHRS and CDR2 is YFSETQ. The CDR3 DNA reads as TGCGCCAGCAGCTTATTGGGGGCGCTTACTGAAGCTTTCTTT. As protein: CASSLLGALTEAFF.

The chain combines TRBV18 with TRBJ1-5; D is unresolved. V was pared by 0 bases and J by 5 bases, with 14 bases between. Germline loops: CDR1 KGHSH, CDR2 LQKENI. This CDR3 has 16 residues. The CDR3 bases are TGTGCCAGCTCACCACCGGGCGGATTAACTGATCAGCCCCAGCATTTT. The encoded protein is CASSPPGGLTDQPQHF.